Below are 17 T cell receptor beta chains sequenced from a single sample in a study of beta chain features in type 1 diabetes. Whole-study findings and limits: Shorter TCRB CDR3s, moderately but significantly so, were found in Type 1 diabetes patients in all four CD4+ subsets.

The investigators reverse transcribed all of the isolated RNA, so they sequenced expressed TCRB transcripts. Profiling relied on immunoSEQ multiplex PCR, and the TCRdb table lists in-frame clones only, not all of them. The table includes more than 250,000 clones, 13% to 15% detected once. These TCRs' antigens remain unknown. Sequencing input: naive CD4+ T cells from blood. The receptor source for this set is a young man with type 1 diabetes.

The chain has TRBV7-9 and TRBJ2-7; D may be TRBD2 (6 bases). CDR1 and CDR2 from the germline V gene are SEHNR and FQNEAQ (reference sequence). Between the trimmed V and J ends, which lost 2 bases and 6 bases, there was a span of 8 bases. The CDR3 has 12 amino acids. The CDR3 nucleotides are TGTGCCAGCAGCTTATCGGGAGTCGAGCAGTACTTC. This codes for CASSLSGVEQYF.

The chain uses TRBV19 and TRBJ1-1; D unclear. The CDR3 sequence is 16 residues long. The V gene lost 8 bases and the J gene lost 0 bases, with 19 bases spanning the gap. Per germline, CDR1 LNHDA and CDR2 SQIVND (reference sequence). The CDR3 loop reads CASFDGLADVNTEAFF. Here the CDR3 DNA reads TGTGCCAGTTTCGATGGATTAGCAGACGTGAACACTGAAGCTTTCTTT.

This clone was recorded a few times. J is TRBJ1-1 and V is TRBV25-1; D remains ambiguous. The CDR3 extends over 14 amino acids. V lost 3 bases, J lost 3 bases, and 11 bases lay in between. CDR1 is MGHDK, CDR2 SYGVNS, per germline. In nucleotides, the CDR3 is TGTGCCAGCAGTGATGGTGCGCGTTACACTGAAGCTTTCTTT. Its translation: CASSDGARYTEAFF.

This clone has a handful of counts. This chain uses TRBV4-2 with TRBJ2-1; D remains ambiguous. This CDR3 spans 13 amino acids. Germline CDR1 reads LGHNA; CDR2 reads YNFKEQ. V was cut by 0 bases and J by 9 bases, with 9 bases left in between. The CDR3 DNA reads TGTGCCAGCAGCCAAGAGGGCCCCTTTGAGCAGTTCTTC. It translates to CASSQEGPFEQFF.

The chain links TRBV5-1 to TRBJ1-5; D is ambiguous. The germline CDR1 and CDR2 sequences are SGHRS and YFSETQ. This CDR3 contains 13 residues. Trimming stripped 2 bases from V and 4 bases from J, with 7 bases between. This chain's CDR3 is CASSLFQNQPQHF. CDR3 DNA sequence: TGCGCCAGCAGCTTATTCCAGAATCAGCCCCAGCATTTT.

This clone turned up a few times. This chain connects TRBV13 to TRBJ1-1, with D possibly being TRBD1 (5 bases). The germline V gene has CDR1 PRHDT and CDR2 FYEKMQ (reference sequence). There are 13 residues in the CDR3. V lost 5 bases and J lost 4, with 11 bases in between. The DNA for the CDR3 is TGTGCCAGCAGCGCCCGGAGGGGCACTGAAGCTTTCTTT. Translating it yields CASSARRGTEAFF.

The V gene is TRBV5-1, the J gene TRBJ2-3, with 8 positions matching TRBD2. V shed 3 bases and J 0 bases; nucleotides not matched to a gene: 6. Germline V lookup: CDR1 SGHRS, CDR2 YFSETQ. The CDR3 is 16 amino acids. The CDR3 sequence is CASSWGASGSTDTQYF. CDR3 coding DNA: TGCGCCAGCAGCTGGGGGGCTAGCGGGAGCACAGATACGCAGTATTTT.

This clone turned up a few times. The chain links TRBV19 to TRBJ2-3; 11 bases line up with TRBD2. The CDR3 is 16 amino acids. Trimming at V came to 4 bases and at J to 3 bases, leaving 6 bases not matched to a gene. From germline, CDR1 is LNHDA and CDR2 SQIVND (reference sequence). CDR3 nucleotides: TGTGCCAGTAGTAAGGCCGGGACTAGCGGTACAGATACGCAGTATTTT. Translated: CASSKAGTSGTDTQYF.

The rearrangement joins TRBV10-3 to TRBJ2-5; D unresolved. V dropped 2 bases and J dropped 2 bases, with 3 bases sitting between them. The length of the CDR3 is 12 residues. Germline V CDR1 and CDR2: ENHRY, SYGVKD. The CDR3 DNA sequence: TGTGCCATCAGTGAGGAGCAAGAGACCCAGTACTTC. It is translated as CAISEEQETQYF.

This chain connects TRBV9 to TRBJ2-3; TRBD1 matches at 7 bases. This CDR3 region has 17 residues. The germline CDR1 and CDR2 sequences are SGDLS and YYNGEE. Losses at the gene ends were 0 bases for V and 6 bases for J; bases not matched to a gene: 13. The CDR3 loop is CASSVAFGQEKRDTQYF. The CDR3, as DNA: TGTGCCAGCAGCGTAGCCTTTGGACAGGAGAAAAGGGATACGCAGTATTTT.

This clone was seen only a few times. The gene calls are TRBV7-3 and TRBJ2-3; the match to TRBD2 covers 8 bases. J gave up 5 bases and V 2 bases, and 3 bases lay outside the gene matches. There are 14 residues in the CDR3. Germline-derived CDR1 and CDR2 are SGHTA and FQGTGA. This CDR3 reads CASSLAGGGDTQYF. In DNA form, the CDR3 reads TGTGCCAGCAGCTTAGCGGGGGGTGGAGATACGCAGTATTTT. Filled out from reference TRBV7-3 and TRBJ2-3, the complete variable domain reads GAGVSQTPSNKVTEKGKYVELRCDPISGHTALYWYRQSLGQGPEFLIYFQGTGAADDSGLPNDRFFAVRPEGSVSTLKIQRTERGDSAVYLCASSLAGGGDTQYFGPGTRLTVL.

The chain links TRBV4-2 to TRBJ1-2, with 9 bases lining up with TRBD1. CDR1 and CDR2 from the germline V gene are LGHNA and YNFKEQ. V lost 0 bases, J lost 8 bases, and 7 bases stayed unmatched. This CDR3 spans 15 amino acids. DNA for the CDR3: TGTGCCAGCAGCCAAGAGGGTCCGACAGGGGGGGGCTACACCTTC. Translated, it gives CASSQEGPTGGGYTF.

This CDR3 reads CASSFGTEAFF. The CDR3 DNA follows: TGTGCCAGCAGTTTCGGCACTGAAGCTTTCTTT. This rearrangement joins TRBV28 to TRBJ1-1, with no clear D. Trimming took 3 bases from V and 4 from J, leaving 3 bases between them. Germline lookup yields CDR1 MDHEN and CDR2 SYDVKM. The CDR3 consists of 11 residues. The variable domain in full, with the rest retrieved from reference TRBV28 and TRBJ1-1, is DVKVTQSSRYLVKRTGEKVFLECVQDMDHENMFWYRQDPGLGLRLIYFSYDVKMKEKGDIPEGYSVSREKKERFSLILESASTNQTSMYLCASSFGTEAFFGQGTRLTVV.

This clone was recorded a few times. CDR3 bases: TGTGCCAGCAGCGCGACAGGGGTTGAGAAGACCCAGTACTTC. Translated, it gives CASSATGVEKTQYF. This chain links TRBV13 with TRBJ2-5; 8 nucleotides agree with TRBD1. Looked up from germline, CDR1 is PRHDT and CDR2 is FYEKMQ (reference sequence). The CDR3 contains 14 residues. The J segment lost 6 bases and the V segment lost 5 bases, leaving 8 bases of the junction unmatched. The full variable domain, rest sourced from reference TRBV13 and TRBJ2-5, is AAGVIQSPRHLIKEKRETATLKCYPIPRHDTVYWYQQGPGQDPQFLISFYEKMQSDKGSIPDRFSAQQFSDYHSELNMSSLELGDSALYFCASSATGVEKTQYFGPGTRLLVL.

The table lists this clone with a few counts. The rearrangement links TRBV2 to TRBJ2-7, with D maybe TRBD2 (5 bases). CDR3 length: 14 residues. V dropped 6 bases and J dropped 0 bases, with 12 bases sitting between them. Germline loops: CDR1 SNHLY, CDR2 FYNNEI. This CDR3 reads CASSETGFSYEQYF. CDR3 in DNA: TGTGCCAGCAGCGAAACGGGATTCTCCTACGAGCAGTACTTC.

J is TRBJ1-1 and V is TRBV9; D gene uncertain. From germline, CDR1 is SGDLS and CDR2 YYNGEE. The CDR3 is made up of 13 amino acids. Trimming stripped 0 bases from V and 7 bases from J, with 10 bases between. CDR3 nucleotides: TGTGCCAGCAGCGTAGTAGGGAGAAGTGAAGCTTTCTTT. It translates to CASSVVGRSEAFF.

This rearrangement joins TRBV7-2 to TRBJ1-5; no firm D call. There are 12 residues in the CDR3. Germline V gene sequence: CDR1 SGHTA, CDR2 FQGNSA. Trimming pared 3 bases from V and 6 bases from J, leaving 6 bases between. The CDR3 protein is CASSFLGQPQHF. CDR3 in DNA: TGTGCCAGCAGCTTTCTCGGTCAGCCCCAGCATTTT.